This T cell receptor beta chain was sequenced during a study of Graves' ophthalmopathy and Graves' hyperthyroidism. V was pared by 8 bases and J by 4 bases, with 14 bases between. CDR1 and CDR2 (germline): SQVTM, ANQGSEA. This CDR3 region has 13 residues. The TCR beta CDR3 regions underwent amplification from RNA transcripts. Following a first-round RT-PCR that used HTBI primers, a second-round multiplex PCR was carried out. From the multiplex PCR reads, TCRdb called clonotypes with MiXCR, one entry per CDR3 protein. The sample records almost 750,000 distinct CDR3 sequences, about 44% being singletons. This clonotype was seen ten or more times.

This chain joins TRBV29-1 and TRBJ2-2; D might be TRBD2 (6 bases). The sample was peripheral blood. The sequence was obtained from an adult man with Graves' ophthalmopathy. CDR3 region: CSLRDSPTGELFF. DNA for the CDR3: TGCAGCCTTCGGGACTCCCCCACCGGGGAGCTGTTTTTT.